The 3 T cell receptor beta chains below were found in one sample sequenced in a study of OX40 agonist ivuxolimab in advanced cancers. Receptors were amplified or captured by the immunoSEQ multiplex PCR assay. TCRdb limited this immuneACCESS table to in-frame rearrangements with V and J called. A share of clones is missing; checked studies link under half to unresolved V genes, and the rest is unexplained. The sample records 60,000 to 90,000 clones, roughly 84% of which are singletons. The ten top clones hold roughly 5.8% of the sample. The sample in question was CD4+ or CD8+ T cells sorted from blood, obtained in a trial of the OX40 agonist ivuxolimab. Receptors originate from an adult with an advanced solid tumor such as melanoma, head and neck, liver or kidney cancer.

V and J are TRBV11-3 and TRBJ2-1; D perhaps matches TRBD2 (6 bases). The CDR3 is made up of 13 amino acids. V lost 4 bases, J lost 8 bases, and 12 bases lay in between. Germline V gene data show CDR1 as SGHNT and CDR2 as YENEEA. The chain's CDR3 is CASSSGVAYEQFF. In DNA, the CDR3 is TGTGCCAGCAGCTCGGGGGTAGCATATGAGCAGTTCTTC.

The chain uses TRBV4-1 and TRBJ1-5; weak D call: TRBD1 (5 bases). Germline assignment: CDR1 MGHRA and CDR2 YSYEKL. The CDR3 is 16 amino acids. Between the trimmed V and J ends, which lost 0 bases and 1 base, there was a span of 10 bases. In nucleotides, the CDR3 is TGCGCCAGCAGCCAAGAGGGTCAGGGCAGCAATCAGCCCCAGCATTTT. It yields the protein CASSQEGQGSNQPQHF.

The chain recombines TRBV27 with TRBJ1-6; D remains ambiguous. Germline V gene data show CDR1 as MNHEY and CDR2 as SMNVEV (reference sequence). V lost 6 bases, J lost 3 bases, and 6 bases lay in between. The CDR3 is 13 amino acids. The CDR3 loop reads CASSLDYNSPLHF. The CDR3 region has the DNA TGTGCCAGCAGCCTAGACTATAATTCACCCCTCCACTTT.